One sample yielded the 11 T cell receptor beta chains listed below, sequenced in a study of T cells in Graves' hyperthyroidism and ophthalmopathy. TCR beta CDR3 regions were amplified from RNA transcripts. HTBI primers drove first-round RT-PCR of the TCR CDR3. TCRdb recomputed calls from the multiplex PCR reads with MiXCR, one row per CDR3 protein. Among hundreds of thousands of distinct CDR3 sequences listed, 15% to 19% were seen once. Sequences were obtained from blood. Receptors originate from a woman younger than 35 with Graves' hyperthyroidism.

The V call is TRBV9, the J call TRBJ2-1, with 8 bases identical to TRBD2. Germline V CDR1 and CDR2: SGDLS, YYNGEE. This CDR3 has 15 residues. After removal of 4 bases from V and 4 bases from J, the junction contained 7 bases not matched to a gene. The chain's CDR3 is CASSPPGGLYNEQFF. CDR3 nucleotides: TGTGCCAGCAGCCCACCGGGAGGGCTTTACAATGAGCAGTTCTTC.

This clonotype was detected only a few times. The rearrangement links TRBV7-2 to TRBJ1-1; 10 positions agree with TRBD1. The germline gives CDR1 SGHTA, CDR2 FQGNSA. There are 14 residues in the CDR3. V shed 3 bases, J shed 5 bases, and the junction held 3 bases outside the gene matches. CDR3 sequence reads: CASSLGQGWTEAFF. DNA of the CDR3: TGTGCCAGCAGCTTGGGACAGGGGTGGACTGAAGCTTTCTTT.

The chain couples TRBV7-9 to TRBJ1-2, with TRBD1 matching over 10 bases. Germline CDR1 reads SEHNR; CDR2 reads FQNEAQ (reference sequence). This CDR3 spans 14 amino acids. Trimming at V came to 5 bases and at J to 7 bases, leaving 7 bases not matched to a gene. DNA of the CDR3: TGTGCCAGCAGCCTAGGACAGGGGGGAGCTGGCTACACCTTC. Its protein product is CASSLGQGGAGYTF.

The chain has TRBV19 and TRBJ1-2, with D possibly matching TRBD1 (5 bases). Trimming cost V 6 bases and J 4 bases, with 12 bases left between them. The CDR3 loop spans 13 amino acids. Germline-derived CDR1 and CDR2 are LNHDA and SQIVND (reference sequence). This chain's CDR3 is CASRWTTFYGYTF. The CDR3 nucleotides are TGTGCCAGTAGGTGGACAACCTTCTATGGCTACACCTTC. The full variable domain, with the rest looked up from reference TRBV19 and TRBJ1-2, is DGGITQSPKYLFRKEGQNVTLSCEQNLNHDAMYWYRQDPGQGLRLIYYSQIVNDFQKGDIAEGYSVSREKKESFPLTVTSAQKNPTAFYLCASRWTTFYGYTFGSGTRLTVV.

This clonotype was seen many times. The gene calls are TRBV12-3 or TRBV12-4 and TRBJ2-2; the D is unclear. Trimming removed 7 bases from V and 7 bases from J, with 13 bases in between. This CDR3 spans 13 amino acids. CDR3 in amino acids: CASTPRVVGELFF. The DNA for the CDR3 is TGTGCCAGCACCCCTAGGGTAGTCGGGGAGCTGTTTTTT.

This clonotype has a count of ten or more. The chain is built from TRBV6-2 or TRBV6-3 and TRBJ2-7; no firm D call. From germline, CDR1 is MNHEY and CDR2 SVGEGT. V lost 0 bases and J 4 bases, leaving 7 bases between the germline ends. The CDR3 loop spans 13 amino acids. Here the CDR3 reads CASSYSIRYEQYF. The CDR3 coding sequence is TGTGCCAGCAGTTACTCTATACGGTACGAGCAGTACTTC.

The rearrangement uses TRBV27 and TRBJ1-2, with TRBD1 matching over 9 bases. The junction had 11 bases not matched to a gene; V was cut back by 5 bases and J by 7 bases. CDR3 length: 15 amino acids. Germline V gives CDR1 MNHEY, CDR2 SMNVEV (reference sequence). Here the CDR3 DNA reads TGTGCCAGCAGTCGGGACAGGGAAACAACGAGTGGCTACACCTTC. This encodes CASSRDRETTSGYTF.

Ten or more counts support this clonotype. J is TRBJ2-3 and V is TRBV12-3 or TRBV12-4, with D uncertain. The CDR3 covers 11 residues. V dropped 5 bases and J dropped 5 bases, with 5 bases sitting between them. CDR3 DNA: TGTGCCAGCAGTATTTTAGATACGCAGTATTTT. Translating gives CASSILDTQYF.

The chain is built from TRBV5-1 and TRBJ1-1; D unclear. Trimming shortened V by 1 base and J by 5 bases, and 15 bases separated the two germline ends. CDR3 length equals 15 residues. Germline lookup yields CDR1 SGHRS and CDR2 YFSETQ. The CDR3 is CASSLKHSEETEAFF. CDR3 DNA: TGCGCCAGCAGCTTGAAACACTCCGAGGAGACTGAAGCTTTCTTT.

The genes are TRBV29-1 and TRBJ2-7; 9 bases align to TRBD1. V shed 6 bases, J shed 7 bases, and the junction held 16 bases outside the gene matches. The CDR3 spans 15 residues. Looked up from germline, CDR1 is SQVTM and CDR2 is ANQGSEA. Here the CDR3 DNA reads TGCAGCGTAAGAACCCAGGGACAGGGTCATAGGGAGCAGTACTTC. Translated: CSVRTQGQGHREQYF.

The chain employs TRBV19 and TRBJ2-5; 9 bases align to TRBD2. The V gene end was trimmed by 6 bases and the J gene end by 0 bases; junction bases not matched to a gene: 5. From germline, CDR1 is LNHDA and CDR2 SQIVND (reference sequence). There are 15 residues in the CDR3. The CDR3 DNA sequence: TGTGCCAGTAGAGCGGGAGGACGAAACCAAGAGACCCAGTACTTC. Translated: CASRAGGRNQETQYF.